This TCR beta chain originates from a study of CD8 T cells in ankylosing spondylitis. Study-wide findings and caveats: Disease-linked clones reportedly showed significant enrichment in matched ankylosing spondylitis synovial fluid. A TCR beta motif of under 10 highly homologous variants seemed to mark ankylosing spondylitis blood. A number of the motif variants had already been described in reactive arthritis synovial fluid and blood.

Making the TCR beta libraries involved quantitative 5'-RACE with molecular barcodes. One entry per CDR3 protein results from TCRdb running MiXCR on the 5' RACE reads. The sample lists fewer than 650,000 distinct CDR3 sequences, approximately 12% occurring once. Remarks on this clonotype: Its antigen remains unidentified.

The CDR3 runs 13 residues. V was pared by 5 bases and J by 0 bases, with 6 bases between. Germline loops: CDR1 SGHRS, CDR2 YFSETQ. The rearrangement joins TRBV5-1 to TRBJ1-5; the D is unclear. This TCR derives from a male donor with ankylosing spondylitis. Source material: blood, either unsorted or a sorted T cell fraction (not recorded which). The CDR3 reads CASRGASNQPQHF. Written as DNA, the CDR3 is TGCGCCAGCAGAGGTGCTAGCAATCAGCCCCAGCATTTT.